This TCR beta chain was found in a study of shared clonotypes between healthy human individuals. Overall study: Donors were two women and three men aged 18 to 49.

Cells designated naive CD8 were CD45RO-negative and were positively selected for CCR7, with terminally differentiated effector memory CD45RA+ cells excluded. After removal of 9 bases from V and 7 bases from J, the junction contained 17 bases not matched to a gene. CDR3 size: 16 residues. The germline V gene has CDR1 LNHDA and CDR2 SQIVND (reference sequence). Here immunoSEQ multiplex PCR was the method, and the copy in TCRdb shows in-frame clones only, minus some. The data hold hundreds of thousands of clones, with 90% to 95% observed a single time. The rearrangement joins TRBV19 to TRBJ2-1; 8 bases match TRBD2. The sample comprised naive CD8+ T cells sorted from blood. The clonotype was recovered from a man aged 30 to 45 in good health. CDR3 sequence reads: CASGMLGGAVGNEQFF. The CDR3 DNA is TGTGCCAGCGGAATGCTCGGGGGGGCAGTGGGAAATGAGCAGTTCTTC.